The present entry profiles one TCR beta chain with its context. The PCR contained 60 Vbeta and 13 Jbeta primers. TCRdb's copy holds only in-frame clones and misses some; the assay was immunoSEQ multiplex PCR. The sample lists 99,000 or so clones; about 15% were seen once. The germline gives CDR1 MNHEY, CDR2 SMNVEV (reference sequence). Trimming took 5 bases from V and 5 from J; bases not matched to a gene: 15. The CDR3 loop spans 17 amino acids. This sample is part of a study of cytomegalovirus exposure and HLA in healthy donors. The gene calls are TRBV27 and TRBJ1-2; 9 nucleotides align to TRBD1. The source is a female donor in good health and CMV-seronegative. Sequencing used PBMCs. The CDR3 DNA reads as TGTGCCAGCAGTCAGCGAAGTGGTCCCGACAGGGGGTATGGCTACACCTTC. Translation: CASSQRSGPDRGYGYTF.